The 30 T cell receptor beta chains below come from one sample, sequenced in a study of blood T cell repertoires in COVID-19. Sequencing was performed with immunoSEQ multiplex PCR; in TCRdb, only in-frame clones are kept and a portion is missing. Seen here are hundreds of thousands of clones, about 86% observed once, and the top ten hold 3% to 3.5%. Sequences were obtained from PBMCs or T cells enriched from blood (not recorded which). These receptors came from a woman in her 50s in a cohort exposed to, infected with or recovered from COVID-19 (not recorded which).

The CDR3 coding sequence is TGTGCCAGCAGCGTAGAGAGCGTCACCTACGAGCAGTACTTC. Translating it yields CASSVESVTYEQYF. The rearrangement links TRBV9 to TRBJ2-7; no firm D call. CDR1 is SGDLS, CDR2 YYNGEE, per germline. The ends were cut back, 0 bases at V and 2 bases at J, with 9 bases in the middle. CDR3 length: 14 residues.

The V gene is TRBV10-3, the J gene TRBJ1-2; TRBD1 aligns across 7 bases. J lost 8 bases, V lost 2 bases, and 5 bases had no gene match. This CDR3 contains 13 residues. Germline V gene data show CDR1 as ENHRY and CDR2 as SYGVKD. CDR3 amino acids: CAISEDRVWGYTF. As DNA, the CDR3 is TGTGCCATCAGTGAGGACAGGGTCTGGGGCTACACCTTC.

The rearrangement uses TRBV7-2 and TRBJ2-5, with D uncertain. The V gene's germline CDR1 is SGHTA and CDR2 FQGNSA. V gave up 1 base and J gave up 4 bases, with 4 bases separating them. The CDR3 extends over 12 amino acids. CDR3 coding DNA: TGTGCCAGCAGCTTAGATAGAGAGACCCAGTACTTC. This gives the protein CASSLDRETQYF.

The V gene is TRBV9, the J gene TRBJ1-2, with D unclear. This CDR3 contains 12 residues. The V gene lost 4 bases and the J gene lost 8 bases, with 12 bases spanning the gap. Per germline, CDR1 SGDLS and CDR2 YYNGEE. CDR3 DNA: TGTGCCAGCAGCCCTAACGGGGAGGGCTACACCTTC. Its protein is CASSPNGEGYTF.

V usage is TRBV18 and J usage is TRBJ2-7, with D possibly matching TRBD2 (5 bases). Trimming left V 2 bases short and J 0 bases short, with 5 bases between. This CDR3 spans 13 amino acids. The germline V gene encodes CDR1 KGHSH and CDR2 LQKENI. In DNA, the CDR3 is TGTGCCAGCTCACCAGGGAGCTCCTACGAGCAGTACTTC. Translating it yields CASSPGSSYEQYF.

The chain employs TRBV5-4 and TRBJ1-1, with a weak D call TRBD1 (6 bases). Deletions cut 0 bases from V and 3 bases from J, with 12 bases between. The CDR3 is 15 residues long. Looked up from germline, CDR1 is SGHNT and CDR2 is YYREEE (reference sequence). The DNA of the CDR3 is TGTGCCAGCAGCTTGGCTCAGGGGATGCACACTGAAGCTTTCTTT. Its translation is CASSLAQGMHTEAFF.

V usage is TRBV5-5 and J usage is TRBJ2-7, with 12 nucleotides matching TRBD1. CDR1 is SGHKS, CDR2 YYEKEE, per germline (reference sequence). The trim removed 2 bases at V and 3 bases at J, leaving 3 bases unmatched. The CDR3 is made up of 15 amino acids. This CDR3 reads CASSFGTGGIYEQYF. The CDR3 nucleotides read TGTGCCAGCAGCTTCGGGACAGGGGGCATCTACGAGCAGTACTTC.

The V and J genes are TRBV9 and TRBJ1-1; the D gene is possibly TRBD1 (5 bases). Trimming stripped 7 bases from V and 4 bases from J, with 11 bases between. The germline V gene encodes CDR1 SGDLS and CDR2 YYNGEE. The CDR3 has 12 residues. In nucleotides, the CDR3 is TGTGCCAGCTCTATGGGGGGCACTGAAGCTTTCTTT. It yields the protein CASSMGGTEAFF.

The chain links TRBV6-5 to TRBJ2-5; 8 bases are shared with TRBD1. This CDR3 is built from 15 residues. Trimming at V came to 5 bases and at J to 4 bases, leaving 9 bases not matched to a gene. Germline values: CDR1 MNHEY, CDR2 SVGAGI. CDR3 region: CASSIGQGGRETQYF. Written as DNA, the CDR3 is TGTGCCAGCAGTATAGGACAGGGCGGAAGAGAGACCCAGTACTTC.

V usage is TRBV9 and J usage is TRBJ1-1; D gene unclear. Deletions cut 2 bases from V and 0 bases from J, with 23 bases between. Germline V gene sequence: CDR1 SGDLS, CDR2 YYNGEE. The CDR3 is made up of 19 amino acids. CDR3 DNA: TGTGCCAGCAGCGTTTCGGCCGAGGTCAACCCAACAATGAACACTGAAGCTTTCTTT. Its translation is CASSVSAEVNPTMNTEAFF.

The V gene is TRBV9, the J gene TRBJ2-1, with 10 bases lining up with TRBD2. This CDR3 has 16 amino acids. From germline, CDR1 is SGDLS and CDR2 YYNGEE. V was clipped by 6 bases and J by 2 bases; unmatched bases: 8. CDR3 coding DNA: TGTGCCAGCACCCCTCTAGGACTAGCGGCCTACAATGAGCAGTTCTTC. Its translation: CASTPLGLAAYNEQFF.

V and J are TRBV4-2 and TRBJ2-6; TRBD2 matches at 7 bases. This CDR3 comprises 17 residues. J lost 0 bases, V lost 5 bases, and 7 bases had no gene match. In germline, CDR1 is LGHNA, CDR2 YNFKEQ. CDR3 region: CASSGSGPGSGANVLTF. Written as DNA, the CDR3 is TGTGCCAGCAGCGGTAGCGGGCCAGGCTCTGGGGCCAACGTCCTGACTTTC.

This clone was seen only once. The V call is TRBV5-1, the J call TRBJ1-4; 10 bases fit TRBD1. The CDR3 runs 15 residues. Trimming took 0 bases from V and 7 from J; bases not matched to a gene: 3. Germline-derived CDR1 and CDR2 are SGHRS and YFSETQ. The CDR3, as DNA: TGCGCCAGCAGCTTGGGTGGGGACAGGGGTGAAAAACTGTTTTTT. Amino acids: CASSLGGDRGEKLFF.

The gene calls are TRBV7-2 and TRBJ1-1, with D maybe TRBD1 (5 bases). V gave up 0 bases and J gave up 4 bases, with 9 bases separating them. This CDR3 is built from 14 residues. Per the germline V gene, CDR1 is SGHTA and CDR2 is FQGNSA. Here the CDR3 reads CASSLARGSTEAFF. In nucleotides, the CDR3 is TGTGCCAGCAGCTTAGCGCGGGGGAGCACTGAAGCTTTCTTT.

The chain employs TRBV5-1 and TRBJ1-1; 7 bases match TRBD1. The germline V gene has CDR1 SGHRS and CDR2 YFSETQ. Unmatched junction bases numbered 7, after V lost 4 bases and J lost 4 bases. This CDR3 contains 14 residues. For the CDR3, the DNA is TGCGCCAGCAGCCCCTCGACAGGGATCACTGAAGCTTTCTTT. Residues: CASSPSTGITEAFF.

This clone has only one observation. The chain recombines TRBV5-1 with TRBJ2-7; D is possibly TRBD2 (5 bases). Trimming cost V 0 bases and J 9 bases, with 19 bases left between them. This CDR3 contains 15 residues. The germline gives CDR1 SGHRS, CDR2 YFSETQ. CDR3 bases: TGCGCCAGCAGCTTGGAGGCCAGGACTGGCCCGGGGCAGTACTTC. This gives the protein CASSLEARTGPGQYF.

The genes are TRBV10-3 and TRBJ2-1; TRBD2 matches at 9 bases. In germline, CDR1 is ENHRY, CDR2 SYGVKD. The CDR3 runs 14 residues. V was pared by 3 bases and J by 8 bases, with 5 bases of the junction left unmatched. CDR3 coding DNA: TGTGCCATCAGTGATGCGGGGGGGCCCTATGAGCAGTTCTTC. Encoded protein: CAISDAGGPYEQFF.

The chain links TRBV27 to TRBJ2-7; maybe TRBD1 (6 bases). Deletions cut 0 bases from V and 5 bases from J, with 17 bases between. Looked up from germline, CDR1 is MNHEY and CDR2 is SMNVEV (reference sequence). The CDR3 has 16 residues. The CDR3 here is CASSLSVWQGNDEQYF. Written as DNA, the CDR3 is TGTGCCAGCAGTTTATCGGTGTGGCAGGGGAATGACGAGCAGTACTTC.

This rearrangement joins TRBV19 to TRBJ1-5; D remains ambiguous. CDR1 is LNHDA and CDR2 is SQIVND in the germline V gene (reference sequence). CDR3 length: 15 amino acids. Trimming left V 0 bases short and J 7 bases short, with 13 bases between. The CDR3 DNA is TGTGCCAGTAGTATAGATCCGCGGGTAAAACAGCCCCAGCATTTT. Its protein product is CASSIDPRVKQPQHF. Variable domain in full (rest from reference TRBV19 and TRBJ1-5): DGGITQSPKYLFRKEGQNVTLSCEQNLNHDAMYWYRQDPGQGLRLIYYSQIVNDFQKGDIAEGYSVSREKKESFPLTVTSAQKNPTAFYLCASSIDPRVKQPQHFGDGTRLSIL.

V is TRBV5-4 and J is TRBJ1-2, with a tentative D call TRBD1 (5 bases). The CDR3 is 15 residues long. Between the trimmed V and J ends, which lost 1 base and 0 bases, there was a span of 10 bases. Germline CDR1 is SGHNT and CDR2 is YYREEE (reference sequence). The CDR3 DNA reads as TGTGCCAGCAGCTTGAATGGGGCTCCTAACTATGGCTACACCTTC. It is translated as CASSLNGAPNYGYTF. The full variable domain, in which reference TRBV5-4 and TRBJ1-2 provide the parts outside the CDR3, is ETGVTQSPTHLIKTRGQQVTLRCSSQSGHNTVSWYQQALGQGPQFIFQYYREEENGRGNFPPRFSGLQFPNYSSELNVNALELDDSALYLCASSLNGAPNYGYTFGSGTRLTVV.

The chain recombines TRBV2 with TRBJ1-4, with D unclear. CDR1 is SNHLY, CDR2 FYNNEI, per germline. Trimming took off 7 bases at V and 6 bases at J, with 12 bases between the two ends. The CDR3 has 13 amino acids. The DNA of the CDR3 is TGTGCCAGCAAGTCCCCCTATTATGAAAAACTGTTTTTT. It is translated as CASKSPYYEKLFF.

The chain uses TRBV5-1 and TRBJ1-5; 9 positions agree with TRBD1. Germline V gene data show CDR1 as SGHRS and CDR2 as YFSETQ. There are 14 residues in the CDR3. Trimming at V came to 4 bases and at J to 9 bases, leaving 8 bases not matched to a gene. Here the CDR3 reads CASSLGQGPGPQHF. For the CDR3, the DNA is TGCGCCAGCAGCCTCGGACAGGGGCCTGGGCCCCAGCATTTT.

In its sample, this clone was seen once. The chain recombines TRBV6-5 with TRBJ2-1; 10 positions agree with TRBD2. Unmatched junction bases numbered 7, after V lost 6 bases and J lost 8 bases. The V gene's germline CDR1 is MNHEY and CDR2 SVGAGI. The CDR3 has 14 amino acids. The CDR3 region has the DNA TGTGCCAGCAGGCGAGCGGGGGGGCAGGATGAGCAGTTCTTC. Translation: CASRRAGGQDEQFF.

V is TRBV10-3 and J is TRBJ2-2; no clear D. The CDR3 runs 12 residues. V lost 9 bases and J 0 bases, leaving 5 bases between the germline ends. Per germline, CDR1 ENHRY and CDR2 SYGVKD. CDR3 coding DNA: TGTGCCATAGAGGCGAACACCGGGGAGCTGTTTTTT. Amino acid sequence: CAIEANTGELFF.

V is TRBV15 and J is TRBJ1-5; D remains ambiguous. The length of the CDR3 is 13 residues. Trimming removed 1 base from V and 7 bases from J, with 8 bases in between. The V gene's germline CDR1 is LNHNV and CDR2 YYDKDF (reference sequence). The CDR3 sequence: CATSRASSQPQHF. The CDR3 coding sequence is TGTGCCACCAGCAGAGCATCTAGCCAGCCCCAGCATTTT.

The CDR3 region has the DNA TGTGCCAGCAGTGAAGGCAATGCGGCTTCCTACAATGAGCAGTTCTTC. It codes for CASSEGNAASYNEQFF. V gene TRBV2 combines with J gene TRBJ2-1; D not resolved. The CDR3 sequence is 16 residues long. Germline-derived CDR1 and CDR2 are SNHLY and FYNNEI. V dropped 1 base and J dropped 1 base, with 11 bases sitting between them.

The V gene is TRBV15, the J gene TRBJ2-7; possibly TRBD2 for D (5 bases). V lost 1 base to trimming and J lost 1 base, with 8 bases between them. CDR3 length: 14 amino acids. Germline assignment: CDR1 LNHNV and CDR2 YYDKDF (reference sequence). As DNA, the CDR3 is TGTGCCACCAGCAGAGTATCGGGGTCCTACGAGCAGTACTTC. As protein: CATSRVSGSYEQYF.

With regard to this clone: The sample has other DNA sequences that encode this CDR3 too. J is TRBJ1-2 and V is TRBV27; D is undetermined. The germline V gene has CDR1 MNHEY and CDR2 SMNVEV (reference sequence). The CDR3 contains 13 residues. Trimming cost V 2 bases and J 0 bases, with 4 bases left between them. The chain's CDR3 is CASSLRANYGYTF. DNA for the CDR3: TGTGCCAGCAGTTTAAGAGCTAACTATGGCTACACCTTC.

The chain is built from TRBV5-4 and TRBJ1-2, with 8 nucleotides matching TRBD1. The germline V gene encodes CDR1 SGHNT and CDR2 YYREEE (reference sequence). J was trimmed by 8 bases and V by 1 base; bases with no gene match: 7. CDR3 length equals 14 residues. The DNA for the CDR3 is TGTGCCAGCAGCTTGCAGCAGGGGGCGCGGGGCTACACCTTC. It is translated as CASSLQQGARGYTF.

The chain has TRBV7-2 and TRBJ1-3, with D tentatively TRBD1 (5 bases). This CDR3 spans 16 amino acids. Germline V gives CDR1 SGHTA, CDR2 FQGNSA. The V end lost 5 bases, the J end lost 0 bases, and 14 bases lay between the germline ends. The CDR3 DNA reads as TGTGCCAGCAGCCACGACAGTGTTTACTCTGGAAACACCATATATTTT. It codes for CASSHDSVYSGNTIYF.